This TCR beta chain was profiled in a study of early T cells in non-severe SARS-CoV-2 infection. Overall study: RNA in bulk from unsorted whole blood was sequenced, and chains were unpaired.

General study results and limits: CD4 and private specificities were missed by VDJdb matching, which favored anti-spike CD8 responses.

This clonotype was observed many times. Antigen specificity is unknown. The CDR3 is 15 amino acids. Germline values: CDR1 DFQATT, CDR2 SNEGSKA (reference sequence). Trimming shortened V by 0 bases and J by 3 bases, and 12 bases separated the two germline ends. Tagging with unique molecular identifiers was applied to individual cDNA molecules. TCRdb used MiXCR to reprocess the 5' RACE reads, holding one entry per CDR3 protein. The profile shows 30,000 to 45,000 distinct CDR3 sequences, about 9.3% of them singletons. The rearrangement joins TRBV20-1 to TRBJ1-5, with D possibly matching TRBD1 (6 bases). This TCR was recovered from an adult who was a healthcare worker with PCR-confirmed SARS-CoV-2 infection or an uninfected control (not recorded which). The sample comprised whole blood. For the CDR3, the DNA is TGCAGTGCTAGAGATATAGGGGGGGTCAATCAGCCCCAGCATTTT. Its translation: CSARDIGGVNQPQHF.